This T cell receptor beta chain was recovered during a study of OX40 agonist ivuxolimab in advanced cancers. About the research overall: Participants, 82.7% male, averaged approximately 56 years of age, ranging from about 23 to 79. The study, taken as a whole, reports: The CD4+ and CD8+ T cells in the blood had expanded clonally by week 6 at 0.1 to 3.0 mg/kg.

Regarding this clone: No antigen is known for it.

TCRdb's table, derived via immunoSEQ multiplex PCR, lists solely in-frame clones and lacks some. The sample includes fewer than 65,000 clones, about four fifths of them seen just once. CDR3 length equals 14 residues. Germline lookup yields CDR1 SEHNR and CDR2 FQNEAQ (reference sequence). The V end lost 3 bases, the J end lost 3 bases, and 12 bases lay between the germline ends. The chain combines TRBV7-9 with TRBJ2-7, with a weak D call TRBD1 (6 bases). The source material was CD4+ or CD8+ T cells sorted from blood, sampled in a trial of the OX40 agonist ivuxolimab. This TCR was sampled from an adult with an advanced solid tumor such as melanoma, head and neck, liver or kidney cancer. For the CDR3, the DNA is TGTGCCAGCAGCTTGGAGACAGGAGGCTACGAGCAGTACTTC. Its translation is CASSLETGGYEQYF.